This TCR beta chain appears in the sequencing data of a study of blood T cell repertoires in COVID-19 (TCRdb year 2020). Study-level background: The collaborator samples originated in the United States, Italy and Spain and spanned the acute and convalescent phases of COVID-19. The prospective study material was composed of cDNA or gDNA derived from T cells, B-cell-depleted T cells, or PBMCs. The dataset comprised deeply sampled blood TCRbeta repertoires from subjects exposed to, actively infected with, or recovered from COVID-19. The repertoires were released in a freely available public database intended as a resource for research on the immune response to SARS-CoV-2. The samples were drawn from the first 160 participants of the ongoing ImmuneRACE study and from 950 to 1,500 subjects provided by 6 global collaborators. Nearly every sample came with metadata listing a de-identified subject ID, COVID-19 status, age in years and sex. HLA class I and class II types, where available, came from metadata supplied by the sample provider rather than from assay-based typing. Study-level results and caveats: The quantity of clinical and demographic metadata differed by source and by participant and was supplied without curation.

V is clipped by 0 bases and J by 0 bases, and the sequence between their germline boundaries is 8 bases long. The CDR3 numbers 15 residues from cysteine through phenylalanine. CDR3 DNA only is kept here, 45 bases in frame from base 1. The germline V gene specifies LGHNA as CDR1 and YNFKEQ as CDR2. Collaborating institutions collected whole blood in K2EDTA tubes following their own protocols. For TCRbeta analysis, collaborators shipped samples in one of three forms: frozen whole blood, isolated PBMCs, or DNA extracted from either of those sample types. Details on this clone: Its cognate antigen has yet to be identified. No base qualities exist here, and no much larger clone lies one base off it.

The immunoSEQ Assay, a bias-controlled multiplex PCR, was used to amplify TCRbeta CDR3 regions from genomic DNA. The paper's processing steps were these. Within the assay, amplification of reference gene primers was used to estimate how many nucleated cells each sample contained. To quantify the absolute abundance of each unique TCRbeta CDR3 rearrangement, sequence reads were collapsed and filtered. Productive Simpson clonality was computed per sample as the square root of Simpson's diversity index over productive rearrangements. In TCRdb, the immuneACCESS table is reduced to in-frame sequences with V and J assigned. These tables do not hold every clone; where another copy was compared, an unresolved V gene accounts for under half, and the others remain unexplained. That table gives V, J and clone size, and the DNA gave D and trimming. The sample records 50,000 to 60,000 clones, 80% to 90% of which are singletons. The leading ten clones occupy less than 2% of the sample.

The clonotype was recovered from a man in his 60s with acute or convalescent COVID-19. Recombination connected TRBV4-2 to TRBJ1-2, with the D gene uncertain. The material sequenced was peripheral blood. Here the CDR3 is given as CASSQDSPANYGYTF. The DNA reads TGTGCCAGCAGCCAAGACAGTCCTGCTAACTATGGCTACACCTTC.